This is a list of T cell receptor beta chains from one sample in a study of CD8 T cells in ankylosing spondylitis. MiXCR, run by TCRdb on the 5' RACE reads, gives a single entry per CDR3 protein. The sample comprises over 200,000 distinct CDR3 sequences, around 20% of which are singletons, and about two fifths rests with the top ten. The sample taken for sequencing was blood, either unsorted or a sorted T cell fraction (not recorded which). Every receptor here comes from a male donor with ankylosing spondylitis. Both conserved end residues are part of each CDR3. Each record gives: CDR3 protein, CDR3 DNA, clone size, D gene, J gene, V gene. The D gene is left open where the match is weak. Not all rows give a size; the values are once, few, many and, for expanded clones, a class.

CDR3 protein: CASNQPDMNTEAFF; CDR3 DNA: TGCGCCAGCAACCAACCAGACATGAACACTGAAGCTTTCTTT; clone size: many; D gene: NA; J gene: TRBJ1-1; V gene: TRBV4-1
CDR3 protein: CSARQGEQYF; CDR3 DNA: TGCAGTGCTAGACAGGGCGAGCAGTACTTC; clone size: NA; D gene: NA; J gene: TRBJ2-7; V gene: TRBV20-1
CDR3 protein: CASSYSRSSGYEQFF; CDR3 DNA: TGTGCCAGCAGTTACTCTCGGAGCTCCGGCTATGAGCAGTTCTTC; clone size: NA; D gene: NA; J gene: TRBJ2-1; V gene: TRBV6-2/TRBV6-3
CDR3 protein: CSARPGTAYEQYF; CDR3 DNA: TGCAGTGCTCGCCCCGGGACAGCCTACGAGCAGTACTTC; clone size: NA; D gene: TRBD1; J gene: TRBJ2-7; V gene: TRBV20-1
CDR3 protein: CSVMTAASSYNEQFF; CDR3 DNA: TGCAGCGTAATGACAGCCGCTAGCTCCTACAATGAGCAGTTCTTC; clone size: NA; D gene: NA; J gene: TRBJ2-1; V gene: TRBV29-1
CDR3 protein: CSAGTAFYGYTF; CDR3 DNA: TGCAGCGCTGGGACAGCCTTCTATGGCTACACCTTC; clone size: few; D gene: TRBD1; J gene: TRBJ1-2; V gene: TRBV29-1
CDR3 protein: CASSYGWGQETQYF; CDR3 DNA: TGTGCCAGCAGTTATGGCTGGGGCCAAGAGACCCAGTACTTC; clone size: NA; D gene: NA; J gene: TRBJ2-5; V gene: TRBV6-5
CDR3 protein: CASSYARGGIDYGYTF; CDR3 DNA: TGTGCCAGCAGTTATGCCCGAGGAGGGATAGACTATGGCTACACCTTC; clone size: NA; D gene: NA; J gene: TRBJ1-2; V gene: TRBV6-5
CDR3 protein: CSGVGWNTGELFF; CDR3 DNA: TGCAGCGGAGTAGGATGGAACACCGGGGAGCTGTTTTTT; clone size: many; D gene: NA; J gene: TRBJ2-2; V gene: TRBV29-1
CDR3 protein: CATSPDTGELFF; CDR3 DNA: TGTGCCACCTCACCCGACACCGGGGAGCTGTTTTTT; clone size: few; D gene: NA; J gene: TRBJ2-2; V gene: TRBV12-3/TRBV12-4